The next 20 T cell receptor beta chains were all read from a single sample in a study of primary melanoma T cells and metastatic recurrence. TCRdb keeps only in-frame clones here, not all; method: immunoSEQ multiplex PCR. Found here are about 1,600 clones, 77% of them singletons; the top ten hold roughly 25%. The sample was melanoma tumor tissue. Receptors were obtained from a human donor with melanoma.

V usage is TRBV6-8 and J usage is TRBJ1-6; 7 nucleotides align to TRBD1. The V and J ends lost 2 bases and 5 bases, in that order; junction bases with no gene match: 3. CDR3 length: 15 residues. The germline CDR1 and CDR2 sequences are MNHGY and SAAAGT. CDR3: CASSYTGTDNSPLHF. CDR3 DNA: TGTGCCAGCAGTTACACCGGGACAGATAATTCACCCCTCCACTTT.

A single count supports this clone. The V and J genes are TRBV18 and TRBJ1-6; 9 bases are a match to TRBD1. The V gene's germline CDR1 is KGHSH and CDR2 LQKENI. The CDR3 runs to 18 residues. The ends lost 2 bases at V and 6 bases at J; junction bases unmatched: 11. Written as DNA, the CDR3 is TGTGCCAGCTCACCAACTTTTTCCGGGACAGGGTCTAATTCACCCCTCCACTTT. Its translation: CASSPTFSGTGSNSPLHF.

The V call is TRBV6-8, the J call TRBJ2-5, with D maybe TRBD2 (6 bases). There are 13 residues in the CDR3. From germline, CDR1 is MNHGY and CDR2 SAAAGT. V was shortened by 8 bases and J by 9 bases, with 19 bases between the two germline ends. CDR3 loop: CASWDSLGRPQYF. The CDR3 coding sequence is TGTGCCAGCTGGGACTCCCTAGGACGGCCCCAGTACTTC.

The rearrangement links TRBV5-1 to TRBJ2-2; D unresolved. The length of the CDR3 is 15 residues. Germline CDR1 SGHRS, CDR2 YFSETQ. V was clipped by 4 bases and J by 3 bases, with 13 bases between them. The CDR3 sequence is CASSPSRLDTGELFF. DNA for the CDR3: TGCGCCAGCAGCCCGAGCCGTTTGGACACCGGGGAGCTGTTTTTT. The full variable domain, its missing parts supplied by reference TRBV5-1 and TRBJ2-2, is KAGVTQTPRYLIKTRGQQVTLSCSPISGHRSVSWYQQTPGQGLQFLFEYFSETQRNKGNFPGRFSGRQFSNSRSEMNVSTLELGDSALYLCASSPSRLDTGELFFGEGSRLTVL.

By share, this clone ranks as large. The chain has TRBV14 and TRBJ2-2, with a weak D call TRBD2 (6 bases). With 0 bases removed from V and 1 base from J, the gap between germline ends came to 12 bases. Germline V gene data show CDR1 as SGHDN and CDR2 as FVKESK. This CDR3 has 17 residues. CDR3 sequence (DNA): TGTGCCAGCAGCCAAGATGTTTTGGGACTGAACACCGGGGAGCTGTTTTTT. Amino acids: CASSQDVLGLNTGELFF.

A few counts support this clone. The J gene is TRBJ1-4, the V gene TRBV15; TRBD1 is a possible D gene (5 bases). Germline V CDR1 and CDR2: LNHNV, YYDKDF (reference sequence). The CDR3 covers 14 residues. Trimming shortened V by 1 base and J by 5 bases, and 8 bases separated the two germline ends. The CDR3 DNA reads TGTGCCACCAGCAGAGGGGGCCGAAATGAAAAACTGTTTTTT. Residues: CATSRGGRNEKLFF.

The V and J genes are TRBV5-8 and TRBJ1-2; 7 bases match TRBD1. Germline trimming cut 9 bases from V and 0 bases from J; bases unmatched to any gene: 5. CDR1 is SGHTS and CDR2 is YDEGEE in the germline V gene. The length of the CDR3 is 13 residues. The CDR3 is CATGTDPNYGYTF. In nucleotides, the CDR3 is TGTGCCACCGGGACAGACCCTAACTATGGCTACACCTTC. The full variable domain, completed using reference TRBV5-8 and TRBJ1-2, is EAGVTQSPTHLIKTRGQQATLRCSPISGHTSVYWYQQALGLGLQFLLWYDEGEERNRGNFPPRFSGRQFPNYSSELNVNALELEDSALYLCATGTDPNYGYTFGSGTRLTVV.

The chain has TRBV29-1 and TRBJ2-1; tentatively, D is TRBD2 (6 bases). The CDR3 consists of 15 residues. The V gene lost 4 bases and the J gene lost 5 bases, with 18 bases spanning the gap. The germline V gene has CDR1 SQVTM and CDR2 ANQGSEA. The CDR3 sequence is CSVGGGGSINNEQFF. CDR3 coding DNA: TGCAGCGTTGGAGGTGGGGGGTCGATTAACAATGAGCAGTTCTTC.

The V and J genes are TRBV18 and TRBJ2-3; a weak D match, TRBD2 (5 bases). V shed 7 bases and J shed 4 bases, with 12 bases lying between them. The V gene's germline CDR1 is KGHSH and CDR2 LQKENI. This CDR3 spans 13 amino acids. The CDR3 reads CASFVAGSDTQYF. Here the CDR3 DNA reads TGTGCCAGCTTCGTCGCGGGTTCAGATACGCAGTATTTT.

The chain has TRBV28 and TRBJ2-1; 8 bases map to TRBD2. The CDR3 consists of 17 residues. Per germline, CDR1 MDHEN and CDR2 SYDVKM. J lost 9 bases, V lost 3 bases, and 16 bases had no gene match. The CDR3 DNA sequence: TGTGCCAGCAGTTTGATAATTGCCGGGACTAGGAAGGGTGAGCAGTTCTTC. Protein sequence: CASSLIIAGTRKGEQFF.

The chain has TRBV6-8 and TRBJ2-1, with D uncertain. The CDR3 runs 13 residues. Trimming cost V 2 bases and J 5 bases, with 7 bases left between them. Germline assignment: CDR1 MNHGY and CDR2 SAAAGT. The DNA for the CDR3 is TGTGCCAGCAGTTACCACTTGAACAATGAGCAGTTCTTC. Translation: CASSYHLNNEQFF.

The chain has TRBV1 and TRBJ2-7; the table names TRBD2, a call not compared with the DNA. TRBV1 is classified as a pseudogene. CDR3 length: 14 residues. DNA of the CDR3: TGCGCCAGCAGCCAAGCGGGAGGGCCCTACGAGCAGTACTTC. It encodes CASSQAGGPYEQYF.

The chain joins TRBV7-6 to TRBJ2-7, with 7 bases identical to TRBD2. The V gene's germline CDR1 is SGHVS and CDR2 FNYEAQ. Trimming took 1 base from V and 2 from J; bases not matched to a gene: 2. This CDR3 region has 14 residues. The CDR3 is CASSLGEGTYEQYF. The CDR3 DNA sequence: TGTGCCAGCAGCTTAGGGGAGGGGACCTACGAGCAGTACTTC. Filled out from reference TRBV7-6 and TRBJ2-7, the complete variable domain reads GAGVSQSPRYKVTKRGQDVALRCDPISGHVSLYWYRQALGQGPEFLTYFNYEAQQDKSGLPNDRFSAERPEGSISTLTIQRTEQRDSAMYRCASSLGEGTYEQYFGPGTRLTVT.

V usage is TRBV25-1 and J usage is TRBJ2-1; tentative D call: TRBD1 (5 bases). CDR3 length: 15 residues. Per the germline V gene, CDR1 is MGHDK and CDR2 is SYGVNS. V lost 2 bases, J lost 8 bases, and 16 bases lay in between. CDR3 in DNA: TGTGCCAGCAGTGAAAGGGGCGAGCCCTTCGATGAGCAGTTCTTC. This codes for CASSERGEPFDEQFF.

The chain uses TRBV29-1 and TRBJ1-2, with TRBD1 matching 7 bases. Germline values: CDR1 SQVTM, CDR2 ANQGSEA. The junction had 6 bases not matched to a gene; V was cut back by 1 base and J by 10 bases. The CDR3 is 12 residues long. The CDR3 spells CSVEVRQGDYTF. The CDR3 DNA sequence: TGCAGCGTTGAAGTTCGACAGGGAGACTACACCTTC.

V usage is TRBV6-7 and J usage is TRBJ1-2; TRBD1 might be the D (5 bases). TRBV6-7 is reported as an ORF; its role is uncertain. V lost 6 bases to trimming and J lost 9 bases, with 11 bases between them. The CDR3 runs to 11 residues. In nucleotides, the CDR3 is TGTGCCAGCAGGATGCAGGGTAGCTACACCTTC. Its translation: CASRMQGSYTF.

The chain carries TRBV11-3 and TRBJ2-5, with 11 bases matching TRBD2. The CDR3 loop spans 16 amino acids. Germline V CDR1 and CDR2: SGHNT, YENEEA. Trimming at V came to 1 base and at J to 1 base, leaving 2 bases not matched to a gene. DNA of the CDR3: TGTGCCAGCAGCTTAGTAGCGGGAGGGCTCCAAGAGACCCAGTACTTC. Translated, it gives CASSLVAGGLQETQYF.

The gene calls are TRBV6-8 and TRBJ2-7, with 8 positions matching TRBD2. V dropped 6 bases and J dropped 4; count of bases not matched to a gene: 8. Germline V gene data show CDR1 as MNHGY and CDR2 as SAAAGT. This CDR3 region has 14 residues. The CDR3 here is CASSLRGESYEQYF. CDR3 nucleotides: TGTGCCAGCAGCCTGCGGGGGGAGAGTTACGAGCAGTACTTC.

This clone occurred a few times. An end of the junction does not agree with germline; a read error may underlie this. V usage is TRBV28 and J usage is TRBJ2-2, with D maybe TRBD1 (6 bases). This CDR3 is 14 amino acids long. The germline CDR1 and CDR2 sequences are MDHEN and SYDVKM. CDR3 bases: TGTGCCAGCCATCAGGGGAGAGACACCGGGGAACTGTTTTTT. It yields the protein CASHQGRDTGELFF.

V usage is TRBV6-8 and J usage is TRBJ2-7; 7 bases are a match to TRBD2. After removal of 5 bases from V and 0 bases from J, the junction contained 7 bases not matched to a gene. Germline values: CDR1 MNHGY, CDR2 SAAAGT. The CDR3 has 15 amino acids. The CDR3 here is CASSEGRVLSYEQYF. Written as DNA, the CDR3 is TGTGCCAGCAGTGAGGGGAGGGTCCTCTCCTACGAGCAGTACTTC.